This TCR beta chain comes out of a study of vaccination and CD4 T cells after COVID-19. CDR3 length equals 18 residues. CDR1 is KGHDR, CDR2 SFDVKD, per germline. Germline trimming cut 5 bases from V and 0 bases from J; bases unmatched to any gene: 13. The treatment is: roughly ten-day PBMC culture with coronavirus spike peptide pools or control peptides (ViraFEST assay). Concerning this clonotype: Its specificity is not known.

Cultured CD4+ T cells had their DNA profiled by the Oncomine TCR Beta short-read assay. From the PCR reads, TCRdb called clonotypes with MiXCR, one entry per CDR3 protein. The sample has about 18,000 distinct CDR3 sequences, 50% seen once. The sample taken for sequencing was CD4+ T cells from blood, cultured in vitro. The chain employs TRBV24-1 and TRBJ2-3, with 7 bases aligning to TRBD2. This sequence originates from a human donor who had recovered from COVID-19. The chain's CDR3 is CATSGPSGVAGSTDTQYF. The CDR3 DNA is TGTGCCACCAGTGGCCCCTCGGGTGTAGCGGGTAGCACAGATACGCAGTATTTT.